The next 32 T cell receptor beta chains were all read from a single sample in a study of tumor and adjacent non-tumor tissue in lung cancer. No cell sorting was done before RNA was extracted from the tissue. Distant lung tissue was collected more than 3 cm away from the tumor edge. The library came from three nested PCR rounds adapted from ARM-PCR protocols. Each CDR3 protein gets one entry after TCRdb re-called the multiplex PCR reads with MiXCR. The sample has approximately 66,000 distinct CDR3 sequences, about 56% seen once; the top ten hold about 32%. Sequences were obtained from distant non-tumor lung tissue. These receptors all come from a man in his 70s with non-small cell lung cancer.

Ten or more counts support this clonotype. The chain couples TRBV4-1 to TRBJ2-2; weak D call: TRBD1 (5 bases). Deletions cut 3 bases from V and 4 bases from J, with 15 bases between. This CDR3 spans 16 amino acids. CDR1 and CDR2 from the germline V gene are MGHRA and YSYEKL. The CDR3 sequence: CASSHGTGRFTGELFF. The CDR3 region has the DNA TGCGCCAGCAGCCACGGAACAGGTCGCTTCACCGGGGAGCTGTTTTTT.

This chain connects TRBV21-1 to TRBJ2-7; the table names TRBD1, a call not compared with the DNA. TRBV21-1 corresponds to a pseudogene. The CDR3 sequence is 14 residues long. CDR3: CASSKDRGSYEQYF. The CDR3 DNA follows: TGTGCCAGCAGCAAAGATCGGGGGAGCTACGAGCAGTACTTC.

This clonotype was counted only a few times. The CDR3 DNA reads TGCAGCGTCGTGGGGGGGCTAGGCAATGAGCAGTTCTTC. Translation: CSVVGGLGNEQFF. The chain is built from TRBV29-1 and TRBJ2-1; tentatively, D is TRBD2 (7 bases). Germline V gene lookup returns CDR1 SQVTM and CDR2 ANQGSEA. V was cut by 6 bases and J by 6 bases, with 15 bases left in between. The CDR3 totals 13 residues.

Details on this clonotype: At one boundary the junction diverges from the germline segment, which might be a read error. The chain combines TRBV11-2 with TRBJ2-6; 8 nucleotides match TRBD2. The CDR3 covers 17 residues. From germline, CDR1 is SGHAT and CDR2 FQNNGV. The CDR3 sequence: CVSSSRGGSSGVNVMTF. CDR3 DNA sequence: TGTGTCAGCAGCTCCCGGGGGGGTAGCTCTGGGGTCAACGTCATGACTTTC.

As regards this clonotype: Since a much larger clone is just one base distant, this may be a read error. The CDR3 nucleotides are TGTGCCAGCAGCTTGGGGCGGGACAAGGGCAGAAATGAAGCTTTCTTT. Translated: CASSLGRDKGRNEAFF. The chain is built from TRBV5-4 and TRBJ1-1; maybe TRBD1 (6 bases). The CDR3 runs to 16 residues. CDR1 and CDR2 (germline): SGHNT, YYREEE (reference sequence). The germline V and J ends were trimmed by 0 bases and 7 bases, with 19 bases remaining between them.

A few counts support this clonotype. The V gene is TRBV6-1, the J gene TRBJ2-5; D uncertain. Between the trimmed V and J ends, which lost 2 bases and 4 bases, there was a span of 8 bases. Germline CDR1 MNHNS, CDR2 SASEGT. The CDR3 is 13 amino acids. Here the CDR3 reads CASSERVSETQYF. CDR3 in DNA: TGTGCCAGCAGTGAAAGGGTATCAGAGACCCAGTACTTC.

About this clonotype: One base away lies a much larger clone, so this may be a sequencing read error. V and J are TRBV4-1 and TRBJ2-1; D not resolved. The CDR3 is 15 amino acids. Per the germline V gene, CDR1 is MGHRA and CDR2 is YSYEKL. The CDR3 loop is CGSSQEVLAYNEQFF. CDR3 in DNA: TGCGGCAGCAGCCAAGAAGTCCTAGCCTACAATGAGCAGTTCTTC.

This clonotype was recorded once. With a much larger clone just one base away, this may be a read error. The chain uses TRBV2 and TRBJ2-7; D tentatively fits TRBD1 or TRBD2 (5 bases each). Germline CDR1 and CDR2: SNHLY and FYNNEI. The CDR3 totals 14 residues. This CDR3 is CTSSEAPGTGEQYF. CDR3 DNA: TGTACCAGCAGTGAAGCCCCGGGGACGGGCGAGCAGTACTTC.

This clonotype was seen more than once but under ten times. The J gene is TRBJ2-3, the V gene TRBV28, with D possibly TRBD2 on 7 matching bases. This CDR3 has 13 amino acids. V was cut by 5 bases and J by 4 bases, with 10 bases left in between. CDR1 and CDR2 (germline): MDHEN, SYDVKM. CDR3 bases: TGTGCCAGCAGTGGGGGGGGGCCAGATACGCAGTATTTT. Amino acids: CASSGGGPDTQYF.

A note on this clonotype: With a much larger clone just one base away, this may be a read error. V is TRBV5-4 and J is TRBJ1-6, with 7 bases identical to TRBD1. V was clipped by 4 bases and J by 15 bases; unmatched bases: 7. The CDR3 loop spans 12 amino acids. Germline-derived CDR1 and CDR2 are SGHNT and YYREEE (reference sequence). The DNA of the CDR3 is TGTGCCAGCAGCCGCACAGGGGCCAGCCTCCACTTT. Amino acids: CASSRTGASLHF.

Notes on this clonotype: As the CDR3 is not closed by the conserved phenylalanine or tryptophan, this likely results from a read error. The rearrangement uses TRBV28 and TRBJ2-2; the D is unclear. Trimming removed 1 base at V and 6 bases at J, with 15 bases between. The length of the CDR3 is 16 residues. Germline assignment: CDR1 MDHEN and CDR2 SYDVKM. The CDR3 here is CASSLSTLGIAGELFS. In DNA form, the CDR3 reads TGTGCCAGCAGTTTATCCACACTGGGCATCGCCGGGGAGCTGTTTTCT.

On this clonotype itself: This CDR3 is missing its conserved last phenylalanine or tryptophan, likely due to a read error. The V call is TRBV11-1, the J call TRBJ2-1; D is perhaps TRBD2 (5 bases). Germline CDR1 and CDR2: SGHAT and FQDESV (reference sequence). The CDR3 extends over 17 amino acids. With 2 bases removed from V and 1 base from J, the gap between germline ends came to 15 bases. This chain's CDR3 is CASSLSSTRDSYNEQFV. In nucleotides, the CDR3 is TGTGCCAGCAGCTTATCTAGTACGAGGGATTCCTACAATGAGCAGTTCGTC.

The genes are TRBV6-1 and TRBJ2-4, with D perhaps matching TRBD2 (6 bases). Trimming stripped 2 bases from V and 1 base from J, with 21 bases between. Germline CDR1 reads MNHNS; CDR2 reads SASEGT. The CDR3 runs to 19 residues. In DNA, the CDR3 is TGTGCCAGCAGTGAACCCCTAGTGGGGAGGCCACGGGCCAAAAACATTCAGTACTTC. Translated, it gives CASSEPLVGRPRAKNIQYF.

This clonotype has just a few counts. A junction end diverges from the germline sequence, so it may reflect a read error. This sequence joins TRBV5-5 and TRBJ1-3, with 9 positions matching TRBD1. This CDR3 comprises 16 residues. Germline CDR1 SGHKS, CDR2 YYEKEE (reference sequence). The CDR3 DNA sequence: TGTGCCGGCAGCTGGACAGGGGAAGGCCCTGGAAACACCATATATTTT. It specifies CAGSWTGEGPGNTIYF.

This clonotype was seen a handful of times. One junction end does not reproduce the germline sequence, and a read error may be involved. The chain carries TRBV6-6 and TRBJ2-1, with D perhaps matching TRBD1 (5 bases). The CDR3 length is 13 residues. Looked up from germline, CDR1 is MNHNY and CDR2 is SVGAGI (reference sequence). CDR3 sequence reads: CVSSYSTRDEQFF. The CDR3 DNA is TGTGTCAGCAGTTACTCGACCAGGGATGAGCAGTTCTTC.

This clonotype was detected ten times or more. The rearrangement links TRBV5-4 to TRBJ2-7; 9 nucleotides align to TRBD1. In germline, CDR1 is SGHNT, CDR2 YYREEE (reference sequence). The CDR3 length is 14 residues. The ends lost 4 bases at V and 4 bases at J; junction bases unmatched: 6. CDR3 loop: CASSDDRGRYEQYF. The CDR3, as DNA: TGTGCCAGCAGCGACGACAGGGGGAGATACGAGCAGTACTTC.

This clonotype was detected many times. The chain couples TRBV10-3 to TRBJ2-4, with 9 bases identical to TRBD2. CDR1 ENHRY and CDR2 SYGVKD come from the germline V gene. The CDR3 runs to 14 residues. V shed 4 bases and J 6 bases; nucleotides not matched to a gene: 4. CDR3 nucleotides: TGTGCCATCAGTGGTAGCGGGAGAGGAAACATTCAGTACTTC. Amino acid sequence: CAISGSGRGNIQYF.

CDR3 nucleotides: TGTGCCAGCAGTTCGGGCTTTCTCAACGCCATATATTTT. It yields the protein CASSSGFLNAIYF. V usage is TRBV12-3 or TRBV12-4 and J usage is TRBJ1-3, with D uncertain. V was pared by 4 bases and J by 11 bases, with 15 bases between. This CDR3 is 13 amino acids long.

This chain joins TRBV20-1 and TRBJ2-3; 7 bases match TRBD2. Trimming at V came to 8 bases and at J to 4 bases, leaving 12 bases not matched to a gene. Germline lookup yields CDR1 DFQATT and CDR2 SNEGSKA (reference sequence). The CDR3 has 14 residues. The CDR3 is CSSAIQRGSDTQYF. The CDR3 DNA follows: TGCAGTTCGGCCATTCAGCGGGGCTCAGATACGCAGTATTTT.

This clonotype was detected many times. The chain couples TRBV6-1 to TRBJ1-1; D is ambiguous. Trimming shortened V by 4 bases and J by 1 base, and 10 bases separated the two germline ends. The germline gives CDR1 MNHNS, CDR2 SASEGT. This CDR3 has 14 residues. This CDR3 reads CASSVVASNTEAFF. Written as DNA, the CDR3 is TGTGCCAGCAGTGTTGTGGCCTCGAACACTGAAGCTTTCTTT.

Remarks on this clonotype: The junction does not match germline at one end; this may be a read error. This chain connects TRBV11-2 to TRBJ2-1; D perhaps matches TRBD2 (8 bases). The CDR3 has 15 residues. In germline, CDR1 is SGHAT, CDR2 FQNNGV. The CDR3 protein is CASSLYERGTDEQVF. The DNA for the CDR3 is TGCGCCAGCAGCTTATATGAGCGGGGGACAGACGAGCAGGTCTTC.

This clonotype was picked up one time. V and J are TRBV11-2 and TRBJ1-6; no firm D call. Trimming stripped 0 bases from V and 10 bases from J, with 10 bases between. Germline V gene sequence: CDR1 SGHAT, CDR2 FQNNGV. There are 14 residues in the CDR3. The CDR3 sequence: CASSLDPRYSPLHF. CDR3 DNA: TGTGCCAGCAGCTTAGATCCTAGGTACTCACCCCTCCACTTT.

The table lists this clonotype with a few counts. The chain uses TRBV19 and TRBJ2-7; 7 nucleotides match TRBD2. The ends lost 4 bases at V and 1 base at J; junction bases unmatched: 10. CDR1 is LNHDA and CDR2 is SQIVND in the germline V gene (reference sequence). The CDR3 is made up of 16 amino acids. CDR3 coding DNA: TGTGCCAGTAGTACCCGGATAGGGGAGGGATCCTACGAGCAGTACTTC. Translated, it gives CASSTRIGEGSYEQYF.

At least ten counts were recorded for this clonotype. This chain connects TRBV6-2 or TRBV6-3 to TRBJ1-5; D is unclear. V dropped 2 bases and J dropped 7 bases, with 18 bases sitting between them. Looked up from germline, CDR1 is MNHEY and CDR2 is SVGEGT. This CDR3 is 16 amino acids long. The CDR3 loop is CASSYIWVSPQQPQHF. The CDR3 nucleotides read TGTGCCAGCAGTTACATATGGGTTTCACCACAGCAGCCCCAGCATTTT.

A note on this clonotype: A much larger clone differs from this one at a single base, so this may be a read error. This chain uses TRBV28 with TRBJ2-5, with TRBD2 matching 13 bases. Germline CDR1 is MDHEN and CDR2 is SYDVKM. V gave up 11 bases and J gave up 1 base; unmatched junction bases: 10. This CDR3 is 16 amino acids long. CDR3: CAGKTSGRVSQETQYF. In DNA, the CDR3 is TGTGCCGGCAAAACTAGCGGGAGGGTATCCCAAGAGACCCAGTACTTC.

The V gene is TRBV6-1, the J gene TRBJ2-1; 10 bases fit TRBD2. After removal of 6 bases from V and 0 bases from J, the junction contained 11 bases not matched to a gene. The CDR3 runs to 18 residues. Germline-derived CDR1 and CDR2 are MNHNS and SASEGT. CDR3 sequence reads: CASRGRDLAGVSYNEQFF. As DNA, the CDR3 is TGTGCCAGCAGGGGACGGGATCTAGCGGGAGTCTCCTACAATGAGCAGTTCTTC.

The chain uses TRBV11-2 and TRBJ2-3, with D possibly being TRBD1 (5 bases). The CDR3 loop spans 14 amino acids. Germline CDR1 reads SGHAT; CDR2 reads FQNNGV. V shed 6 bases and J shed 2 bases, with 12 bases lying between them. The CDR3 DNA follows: TGTGCCAGCAGTTTACAGGTGGACACAGATACGCAGTATTTT. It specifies CASSLQVDTDTQYF.

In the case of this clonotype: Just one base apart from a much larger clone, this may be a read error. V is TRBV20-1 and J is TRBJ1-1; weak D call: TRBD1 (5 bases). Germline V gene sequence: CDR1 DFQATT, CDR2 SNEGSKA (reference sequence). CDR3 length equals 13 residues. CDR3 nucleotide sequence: TGCAGTGCTAAACCGACAGAGAACACTGGAGCTTTCTTT. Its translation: CSAKPTENTGAFF.

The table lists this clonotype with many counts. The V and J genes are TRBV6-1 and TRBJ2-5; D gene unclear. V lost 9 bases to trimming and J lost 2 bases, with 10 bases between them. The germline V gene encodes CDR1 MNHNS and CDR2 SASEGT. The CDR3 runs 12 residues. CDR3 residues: CASSPRQETQYF. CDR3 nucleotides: TGTGCCAGTAGCCCGAGGCAAGAGACCCAGTACTTC.

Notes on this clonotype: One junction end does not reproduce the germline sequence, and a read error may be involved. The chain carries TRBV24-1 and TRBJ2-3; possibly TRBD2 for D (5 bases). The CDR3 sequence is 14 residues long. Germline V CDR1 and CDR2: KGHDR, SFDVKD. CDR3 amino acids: CVTSTRTSTDTQYF. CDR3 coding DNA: TGTGTCACCAGTACTCGGACTAGCACAGATACGCAGTATTTT.

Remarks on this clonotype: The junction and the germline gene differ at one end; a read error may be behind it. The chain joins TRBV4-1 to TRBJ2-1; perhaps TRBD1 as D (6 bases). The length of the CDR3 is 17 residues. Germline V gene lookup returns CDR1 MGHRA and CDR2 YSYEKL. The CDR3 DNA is TGCGCCAGCAGCCTTAGTGGGGGCACGAGCTCCTACAATGAACAGTTCTTC. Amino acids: CASSLSGGTSSYNEQFF.

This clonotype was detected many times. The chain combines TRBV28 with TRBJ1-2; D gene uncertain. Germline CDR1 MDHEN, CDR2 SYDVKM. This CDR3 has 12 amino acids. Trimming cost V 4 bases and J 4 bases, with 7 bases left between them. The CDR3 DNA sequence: TGTGCCAGCAGTTCCTATAGCTATGGCTACACCTTC. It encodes CASSSYSYGYTF.